These 5 T cell receptor beta chains originate from one sample sequenced in a study of shared clonotypes between healthy human individuals. TCRdb's copy holds only in-frame clones and misses some; the assay was immunoSEQ multiplex PCR. The sample shows roughly 2.5 million clones, approximately 94% of them seen only once. Sequences were obtained from naive CD4+ T cells sorted from blood. As for subset: CD45RA+ positively selected. All receptors derive from a man aged 18 to 30 in good health.

This clone was recorded once. The chain joins TRBV7-2 to TRBJ2-7, with 9 bases matching TRBD2. The J segment lost 1 base and the V segment lost 5 bases, leaving 6 bases of the junction unmatched. There are 15 residues in the CDR3. Germline loops: CDR1 SGHTA, CDR2 FQGNSA. The CDR3 nucleotides are TGTGCCAGCAGCGCGACTAGCGGACTGTCCTACGAGCAGTACTTC. Its protein is CASSATSGLSYEQYF.

V is TRBV5-1 and J is TRBJ2-5, with 10 bases fitting TRBD1. The J segment lost 3 bases and the V segment lost 0 bases, leaving 5 bases of the junction unmatched. The CDR3 is 16 amino acids. Germline V CDR1 and CDR2: SGHRS, YFSETQ. The CDR3 DNA reads as TGCGCCAGCAGCTTGGGACAGGGGGCAATGAAAGAGACCCAGTACTTC. Its translation: CASSLGQGAMKETQYF.

This clone was counted a single time. The chain links TRBV6-1 to TRBJ1-5, with D maybe TRBD1 (6 bases). Trimming cost V 0 bases and J 5 bases, with 14 bases left between them. Germline V gives CDR1 MNHNS, CDR2 SASEGT. CDR3 length equals 16 residues. In DNA form, the CDR3 reads TGTGCCAGCAGTGAAGCGGGGGCAGGTCGTGATCAGCCCCAGCATTTT. It translates to CASSEAGAGRDQPQHF.

CDR3 amino acids: CAWDRTSPYEQYF. CDR3 sequence (DNA): TGTGCCTGGGACAGGACCTCTCCCTACGAGCAGTACTTC. The chain has TRBV30 and TRBJ2-7, with D perhaps TRBD1 (6 bases). Germline assignment: CDR1 GTSNPN and CDR2 SVGIG (reference sequence). V was trimmed by 5 bases and J by 2 bases, leaving 13 bases between them. CDR3 size: 13 residues. Full variable domain (remainder filled in from reference TRBV30 and TRBJ2-7): SQTIHQWPATLVQPVGSPLSLECTVEGTSNPNLYWYRQAAGRGLQLLFYSVGIGQISSEVPQNLSASRPQDRQFILSSKKLLLSDSGFYLCAWDRTSPYEQYFGPGTRLTVT.

The chain joins TRBV11-2 to TRBJ2-6, with 8 positions matching TRBD1. The CDR3 is 18 residues long. The V segment lost 2 bases and the J segment 5 bases; nucleotides outside the gene matches: 11. Germline CDR1 is SGHAT and CDR2 is FQNNGV. The CDR3 region is CASSLRDRINSWANVLTF. CDR3 sequence (DNA): TGTGCCAGCAGCTTACGGGACAGGATAAATAGCTGGGCCAACGTCCTGACTTTC.